This TCR beta chain was obtained from a study of CD8+CD57+ T cells in acquired aplastic anemia. Background on the study: On average, sorted CD4+ and CD8+ cells gave roughly 3 ug of DNA. In CD4+ cells, healthy donors produced an average of approximately 9.9 million reads.

The template used for profiling TCR beta VDJ and CDR3 was genomic DNA. TCRdb re-called the reads through MiXCR, storing one row per CDR3 protein. This sample carries a few hundred thousand distinct CDR3 sequences, around 60% of them seen once, and the ten largest clones take 29%. General study results and limits: A set of more than 25 CD8+ CDR3 sequences was shared between patients and controls, and these sequences appeared highly expressed in patients.

Trimming cost V 0 bases and J 0 bases, with 6 bases left between them. Per germline, CDR1 SGHRS and CDR2 YFSETQ. This CDR3 is built from 14 residues. Remarks on this clonotype: The antigen is unknown.

The material sequenced was sorted CD4+, CD8+, or CD8+CD57+ T cells (not recorded which) from PBMCs. This chain uses TRBV5-1 with TRBJ1-2, with D unresolved. The TCR comes from a human donor in good health. CDR3: CASSLGSTNYGYTF. Here the CDR3 DNA reads TGCGCCAGCAGCTTGGGTAGTACTAACTATGGCTACACCTTC.